This T cell receptor beta chain was documented in a study of T-cell memory formation after mild COVID-19. 5'RACE, which relied on constant-segment primers, yielded TCR alpha and TCR beta cDNA libraries carrying sample barcodes and UMIs. TCRdb re-called the 5' RACE reads with MiXCR, one entry per CDR3 protein. The sample holds some 270,000 distinct CDR3 sequences; 15% are singletons and the top ten take under 2.5%. Comment on this clonotype: The antigen is not known.

Germline CDR1 reads SGHAT; CDR2 reads FQNNGV. This CDR3 contains 15 residues. The V gene lost 5 bases and the J gene lost 4 bases, with 12 bases spanning the gap. Study observations and caveats: Nothing showed for sure that second-wave clones peaking on day 37 were SARS-CoV-2 specific. Memory cells collected pre-infection included some clones that later responded, suggesting cross-reactive memory joined.

The rearrangement uses TRBV11-2 and TRBJ2-6; D remains unclear. This clonotype was obtained from an adult woman who had mild COVID-19 (a few samples of this study predate the infection). Cell type and time point are not known. Sequencing used PBMCs or a T cell subset sorted from them (not recorded which). CDR3 sequence (DNA): TGTGCCAGCAGCCCGTATGAGTTAGGGGCCAACGTCCTGACTTTC. It translates to CASSPYELGANVLTF.